The 24 T cell receptor beta chains below come from one sample, sequenced in a study of T cells in Graves' hyperthyroidism and ophthalmopathy. The source material, RNA transcripts, was used to amplify TCR beta CDR3 regions. First-round RT-PCR of the TCR CDR3 relied on the HTBI primer set. MiXCR, run by TCRdb on the multiplex PCR reads, gives a single entry per CDR3 protein. The repertoire has some 620,000 distinct CDR3 sequences, 16% of them found once; the top ten carry 3% to 4.5%. The specimen sequenced was blood. The receptor source for this set is a woman in her twenties or thirties with Graves' hyperthyroidism.

The sample holds many counts of this clonotype. J is TRBJ2-5 and V is TRBV29-1, with D unresolved. Trimming cost V 0 bases and J 2 bases, with 10 bases left between them. CDR1 SQVTM and CDR2 ANQGSEA come from the germline V gene. The length of the CDR3 is 14 residues. This chain's CDR3 is CSVEDHNMQETQYF. CDR3 nucleotides: TGCAGCGTTGAAGACCACAATATGCAAGAGACCCAGTACTTC.

This clonotype was counted between two and nine times. The V gene is TRBV20-1, the J gene TRBJ2-7, with 10 positions matching TRBD2. This CDR3 spans 14 amino acids. Germline V gene data show CDR1 as DFQATT and CDR2 as SNEGSKA (reference sequence). J gave up 0 bases and V 5 bases, and 4 bases lay outside the gene matches. CDR3 loop: CSAHSGGSSYEQYF. Here the CDR3 DNA reads TGCAGTGCTCATAGCGGGGGGAGCTCCTACGAGCAGTACTTC.

This clonotype was picked up many times. The rearrangement links TRBV12-3 or TRBV12-4 to TRBJ2-7; D is perhaps TRBD2 (7 bases). Trimming cost V 3 bases and J 7 bases, with 16 bases left between them. The CDR3 contains 14 residues. CDR3 sequence reads: CASSLGGGLREQYF. CDR3 nucleotide sequence: TGTGCCAGCAGTTTGGGGGGGGGGCTCAGAGAGCAGTACTTC.

This chain connects TRBV6-1 to TRBJ1-1; a possible D gene is TRBD1 (5 bases). The germline CDR1 and CDR2 sequences are MNHNS and SASEGT. CDR3 length equals 16 residues. The V and J ends lost 8 bases and 4 bases respectively, with 23 bases between them. The CDR3 nucleotides are TGTGCCAGCGGCCCGCCTTCAGGGATCCGGAGCACTGAAGCTTTCTTT. As protein: CASGPPSGIRSTEAFF.

This clonotype was counted a few times. V and J are TRBV29-1 and TRBJ2-1; no firm D call. The CDR3 is made up of 14 amino acids. CDR1 and CDR2 from the germline V gene are SQVTM and ANQGSEA. V was clipped by 7 bases and J by 1 base, with 14 bases between them. The CDR3 sequence is CSAELAVSYNEQFF. The CDR3 bases are TGCAGCGCTGAGCTGGCGGTATCCTACAATGAGCAGTTCTTC.

The rearrangement joins TRBV27 to TRBJ2-7, with 11 bases fitting TRBD2. The CDR3 spans 15 residues. The V gene's germline CDR1 is MNHEY and CDR2 SMNVEV (reference sequence). The V gene end was trimmed by 5 bases and the J gene end by 6 bases; junction bases not matched to a gene: 9. CDR3 sequence (DNA): TGTGCCAGCAGTCGATCTAGCGGGAGGCTCTCCGAGCAGTACTTC. Translating it yields CASSRSSGRLSEQYF.

CDR3 region: CASRLTRGGSYEQYF. CDR3 coding DNA: TGCGCCAGCAGGTTGACTCGCGGTGGCTCCTACGAGCAGTACTTC. This sequence joins TRBV5-1 and TRBJ2-7; no firm D call. This CDR3 is 15 amino acids long. CDR1 is SGHRS and CDR2 is YFSETQ in the germline V gene. The V end was cut by 5 bases, the J end by 0 bases, with 15 bases between.

This rearrangement joins TRBV20-1 to TRBJ2-5; 11 nucleotides line up with TRBD2. CDR3 size: 17 residues. CDR1 DFQATT and CDR2 SNEGSKA come from the germline V gene (reference sequence). Losses at the gene ends were 6 bases for V and 0 bases for J; bases not matched to a gene: 12. The CDR3 is CSAPRLAGSFHQETQYF. The CDR3 DNA reads as TGCAGTGCCCCCCGACTAGCGGGATCGTTCCACCAAGAGACCCAGTACTTC.

This clonotype was seen more than once but under ten times. The V gene is TRBV30, the J gene TRBJ2-7; D may match TRBD1 or TRBD2 (5 bases each). V was cut by 0 bases and J by 5 bases, with 14 bases left in between. The V gene's germline CDR1 is GTSNPN and CDR2 SVGIG (reference sequence). This CDR3 has 14 amino acids. The CDR3 sequence: CAWSVWGTGDEQYF. The CDR3 coding sequence is TGTGCCTGGAGTGTATGGGGGACCGGCGACGAGCAGTACTTC.

There are many counts of this clonotype. The genes are TRBV19 and TRBJ2-6, with 9 nucleotides matching TRBD2. The CDR3 is made up of 18 amino acids. Germline V gene sequence: CDR1 LNHDA, CDR2 SQIVND (reference sequence). J gave up 0 bases and V 5 bases, and 8 bases lay outside the gene matches. The CDR3 loop is CASSSRLAGNSGANVLTF. The DNA of the CDR3 is TGTGCCAGTAGTTCTCGGCTAGCGGGAAACTCTGGGGCCAACGTCCTGACTTTC.

In this sample, this clonotype turned up many times. The chain uses TRBV20-1 and TRBJ2-3; 14 bases align to TRBD2. The germline CDR1 and CDR2 sequences are DFQATT and SNEGSKA (reference sequence). This CDR3 contains 16 residues. J lost 1 base, V lost 6 bases, and 6 bases had no gene match. The CDR3 here is CSAGTSGRFGTDTQYF. The CDR3 DNA reads as TGCAGTGCAGGGACTAGCGGGAGATTCGGCACAGATACGCAGTATTTT.

The rearrangement links TRBV20-1 to TRBJ2-1; TRBD2 agrees at 13 bases. CDR3 length equals 18 residues. Germline CDR1 and CDR2: DFQATT and SNEGSKA (reference sequence). The V segment lost 3 bases and the J segment 0 bases; nucleotides outside the gene matches: 8. CDR3 amino acids: CSARGITSGRASYNEQFF. The CDR3 DNA sequence: TGCAGTGCTAGGGGGATTACTAGCGGGAGGGCCTCCTACAATGAGCAGTTCTTC.

V is TRBV5-6 and J is TRBJ2-1, with unresolved D. This CDR3 has 15 amino acids. V was pared by 2 bases and J by 5 bases, with 14 bases between. Germline V gene sequence: CDR1 SGHDT, CDR2 YYEEEE. The CDR3 here is CASSFSLSQNNEQFF. CDR3 nucleotides: TGTGCCAGCAGCTTTAGCCTGTCCCAGAACAATGAGCAGTTCTTC.

The genes are TRBV30 and TRBJ2-7, with 13 positions matching TRBD2. Germline lookup yields CDR1 GTSNPN and CDR2 SVGIG (reference sequence). Trimming at V came to 3 bases and at J to 5 bases, leaving 7 bases not matched to a gene. The CDR3 is made up of 15 amino acids. Here the CDR3 DNA reads TGTGCCTGGAGCATAGGACTAGCGGGAGAAGACGAGCAGTACTTC. It is translated as CAWSIGLAGEDEQYF.

V usage is TRBV5-1 and J usage is TRBJ2-3, with TRBD2 matching 7 bases. Germline V gives CDR1 SGHRS, CDR2 YFSETQ. V trimming: 5 bases; J trimming: 2 bases; junction bases outside the gene matches: 8. The CDR3 runs to 15 residues. CDR3 DNA: TGCGCCAGCAGTGAACTGGCGGGAGTCACAGATACGCAGTATTTT. Encoded protein: CASSELAGVTDTQYF.

This clonotype was seen a handful of times. The chain recombines TRBV6-2 or TRBV6-3 with TRBJ2-3, with D maybe TRBD1 (6 bases). Germline CDR1 MNHEY, CDR2 SVGEGT. This CDR3 region has 14 residues. Trimming removed 6 bases at V and 4 bases at J, with 14 bases between. The CDR3 DNA reads as TGTGCCAGCAGGCAGGGGTACCGGTCAGATACGCAGTATTTT. Amino acids: CASRQGYRSDTQYF.

Many counts were recorded for this clonotype. The chain combines TRBV27 with TRBJ2-1; D remains unclear. Between the trimmed V and J ends, which lost 5 bases and 8 bases, there was a span of 19 bases. This CDR3 has 15 amino acids. Germline values: CDR1 MNHEY, CDR2 SMNVEV (reference sequence). The DNA of the CDR3 is TGTGCCAGCAGTCCGCGCTCCGGTGCCACGGATGAGCAGTTCTTC. Translating gives CASSPRSGATDEQFF.

The sample holds many counts of this clonotype. The genes are TRBV12-3 or TRBV12-4 and TRBJ2-1; D unresolved. The V gene lost 2 bases and the J gene lost 8 bases, with 7 bases spanning the gap. The CDR3 contains 12 residues. The CDR3 loop reads CASSLLPHEQFF. The CDR3 DNA follows: TGTGCCAGCAGTTTACTGCCCCATGAGCAGTTCTTC.

This clonotype has at least ten counts. The V gene is TRBV7-9, the J gene TRBJ2-5, with D perhaps TRBD1 (5 bases). V was pared by 5 bases and J by 6 bases, with 16 bases between. The CDR3 runs 14 residues. Germline CDR1 reads SEHNR; CDR2 reads FQNEAQ (reference sequence). The DNA for the CDR3 is TGTGCCAGCAGCCCCAGGGCGGCGTCCCAGACCCAGTACTTC. Its protein product is CASSPRAASQTQYF.

In this sample, this clonotype turned up a few times. This chain joins TRBV27 and TRBJ2-3; D is undetermined. Germline loops: CDR1 MNHEY, CDR2 SMNVEV (reference sequence). Between the trimmed V and J ends, which lost 5 bases and 0 bases, there was a span of 9 bases. The CDR3 extends over 14 amino acids. CDR3 sequence (DNA): TGTGCCAGCAGTAGTTACTTTAGCACAGATACGCAGTATTTT. Its protein product is CASSSYFSTDTQYF.

The chain joins TRBV28 to TRBJ2-1, with TRBD2 matching 8 bases. Unmatched junction bases numbered 13, after V lost 6 bases and J lost 3 bases. The CDR3 extends over 17 amino acids. Germline CDR1 is MDHEN and CDR2 is SYDVKM. The DNA of the CDR3 is TGTGCCAGCAGCGGGGGGGCTAGCGGGTTAAACTACAATGAGCAGTTCTTC. Translation: CASSGGASGLNYNEQFF.

V gene TRBV5-1 combines with J gene TRBJ2-7; D call uncertain. Germline CDR1 and CDR2: SGHRS and YFSETQ. V was trimmed by 3 bases and J by 2 bases, leaving 12 bases between them. This CDR3 spans 14 amino acids. The CDR3: CASSSPWWPYEQYF. The CDR3 DNA follows: TGCGCCAGCAGCTCACCTTGGTGGCCCTACGAGCAGTACTTC.

This clonotype was found a few times. The chain employs TRBV7-3 and TRBJ2-1, with D unresolved. The V gene's germline CDR1 is SGHTA and CDR2 FQGTGA. The CDR3 is 15 amino acids. The V end was cut by 6 bases, the J end by 5 bases, with 17 bases between. DNA for the CDR3: TGTGCCAGCAGACAAGATCACCTTCACGACAATGAGCAGTTCTTC. It yields the protein CASRQDHLHDNEQFF.

This clonotype was counted ten times or more. The chain joins TRBV20-1 to TRBJ1-5; no definite D call. The germline V and J ends were trimmed by 5 bases and 0 bases, with 11 bases remaining between them. This CDR3 contains 14 residues. Germline CDR1 is DFQATT and CDR2 is SNEGSKA (reference sequence). CDR3 DNA sequence: TGCAGTGCTTCAATTGGGGATAGCAATCAGCCCCAGCATTTT. This translates into CSASIGDSNQPQHF.